This T cell receptor beta chain was recorded in a study of T-cell memory formation after mild COVID-19. Study summary: In these data, TCR clusters were largely donor specific.

V was clipped by 3 bases and J by 1 base; unmatched bases: 4. From germline, CDR1 is MDHEN and CDR2 SYDVKM. This CDR3 comprises 16 residues. General study results and limits: Day 15 to 85 contracting clones showed balanced CD4/CD8; day 15 to 37 expanders favored CD4+. The second-wave clones peaking on day 37 were not confirmed as SARS-CoV-2-specific.

This clonotype showed up just a few times. What it binds is unknown. 5'RACE with constant-segment primers yielded barcoded, UMI-tagged TCR alpha and TCR beta cDNA libraries. MiXCR was run by TCRdb on the 5' RACE reads, yielding one entry per CDR3 protein. The repertoire holds under 700,000 distinct CDR3 sequences, about a fifth seen once, with around 13% in the top ten. The chain links TRBV28 to TRBJ2-3; 10 bases fit TRBD2. Sequencing was carried out using PBMCs or a T cell subset sorted from them (not recorded which). The receptor's source is an adult woman who had mild COVID-19 (a few samples of this study predate the infection). Cell type and time point are not known. The CDR3 spells CASSFDLAGGTDTQYF. The CDR3 bases are TGTGCCAGCAGTTTCGACCTAGCGGGAGGCACAGATACGCAGTATTTT.